This is a list of T cell receptor beta chains from one sample in a study of Ad26.COV2.S vaccination and SARS-CoV-2 variants. Only in-frame clones appear in the TCRdb table, and some are missing; sequencing was by immunoSEQ multiplex PCR. In the table there are almost 400,000 clones, 70% to 90% of which are singletons. Sequencing used peripheral blood, obtained in a trial of Ad26.COV2.S vaccine versus placebo. Receptors originate from a person between 18 and 60 years old who received the Ad26.COV2.S COVID-19 vaccine or a placebo. The CDR3 runs from the conserved cysteine through the conserved F or W. The order of the fields is V gene, clone size, D gene, J gene, CDR3 DNA, CDR3 protein. D genes are given only for firm matches. A row's size may be missing; if present it is once, few, many or a size class.

V: TRBV27
size: -
D: TRBD2
J: TRBJ2-7
DNA: TGTGCCAGCATTCCAGCGGGAGGGTCCTACGAGCAGTACTTC
CDR3: CASIPAGGSYEQYF

V: TRBV6-4
size: -
D: TRBD2
J: TRBJ2-3
DNA: TGTGCCAGCAGTGACGCAGCGGGAGGGGCTTCAGCAGATACGCAGTATTTT
CDR3: CASSDAAGGASADTQYF

V: TRBV2
size: -
D: TRBD2
J: TRBJ2-5
DNA: TGTGCCAGCAATACCCCTGGACTAGCGGGAACCCAAGAGACCCAGTACTTC
CDR3: CASNTPGLAGTQETQYF

V: TRBV2
size: -
D: -
J: TRBJ2-2
DNA: TGTGCCAGCAGGACCAGATTAAACACCGGGGAGCTGTTTTTT
CDR3: CASRTRLNTGELFF

V: TRBV5-1
size: -
D: -
J: TRBJ1-2
DNA: TGCGCCAGCAGCTCCCGGGCTGATGGCTACACCTTC
CDR3: CASSSRADGYTF

V: TRBV3-1/TRBV3-2
size: few
D: TRBD2
J: TRBJ2-1
DNA: TGTGCCAGCAGCGACGGGACTAGCGGTGTGGAAGAGCAGTTCTTC
CDR3: CASSDGTSGVEEQFF

V: TRBV30
size: -
D: -
J: TRBJ2-2
DNA: TGTGCCTGGGGACGACCTAACACCGGGGAGCTGTTTTTT
CDR3: CAWGRPNTGELFF

V: TRBV4-1
size: -
D: TRBD1
J: TRBJ2-7
DNA: TGCGCCAGCAGCCCTGGGACAGGGAGTTACGAGCAGTACTTC
CDR3: CASSPGTGSYEQYF

V: TRBV28
size: -
D: -
J: TRBJ1-5
DNA: TGTGCCAGCAGAGCAGGGAGGAGCAATCAGCCCCAGCATTTT
CDR3: CASRAGRSNQPQHF

V: TRBV4-1
size: -
D: TRBD2
J: TRBJ2-2
DNA: TGCGCCAGCAGCCAACGTCGCGCCGGGACTAGCCACCTCGTAAACACCGGGGAGCTGTTTTTT
CDR3: CASSQRRAGTSHLVNTGELFF

V: TRBV28
size: many
D: TRBD2
J: TRBJ2-7
DNA: TGTGCCAGCAGTTTGGGGACTAGCGGGAGATGGCAGTACTTC
CDR3: CASSLGTSGRWQYF

V: TRBV3-1/TRBV3-2
size: -
D: -
J: TRBJ2-1
DNA: TGTGCCAGCAGCCAAGATATGGGCAGGGGAATTTTATTTTACGATGAGCAGTTCTTC
CDR3: CASSQDMGRGILFYDEQFF

V: TRBV5-5
size: once
D: -
J: TRBJ2-1
DNA: TGTGCCAGCAGCTTCGCCGGGGCGAGTGAGCAGTTCTTC
CDR3: CASSFAGASEQFF

V: TRBV11-3
size: few
D: -
J: TRBJ2-6
DNA: TGTGCCAGCAGCTTCTTGGCCTCTGGGGCCAACGTCCTGACTTTC
CDR3: CASSFLASGANVLTF

V: TRBV9
size: -
D: TRBD1
J: TRBJ2-6
DNA: TGTGCCAGCAGCGCGTGGGGACAGAAAGTTATCTCTGGGGCCAACGTCCTGACTTTC
CDR3: CASSAWGQKVISGANVLTF

V: TRBV7-2
size: -
D: TRBD1
J: TRBJ2-7
DNA: TGTGCCAGCAGCTTGGGGACAGGAGTTGGGTACGAGCAGTACTTC
CDR3: CASSLGTGVGYEQYF

V: TRBV2
size: -
D: -
J: TRBJ1-5
DNA: TGTGCCAGCAGTGAAGTCGGGTCCCTTCAGCCCCAGCATTTT
CDR3: CASSEVGSLQPQHF

V: TRBV24-1
size: once
D: -
J: TRBJ1-5
DNA: TGTGCCACCAGTGCCGACATCGACCGCCCCCGGCATCAGCCCCAGCATTTT
CDR3: CATSADIDRPRHQPQHF

V: TRBV24-1
size: -
D: -
J: TRBJ2-3
DNA: TGTGCCACCAATCCAGGGAACACAGATACGCAGTATTTT
CDR3: CATNPGNTDTQYF

V: TRBV19
size: -
D: TRBD1
J: TRBJ1-4
DNA: TGTGCCTCGCGAAGGGGGCGCAGTGAAAAACTGTTTTTT
CDR3: CASRRGRSEKLFF

V: TRBV5-6
size: -
D: -
J: TRBJ2-5
DNA: TGTGCCAGCAGCTCTAGGACTTGGTACCAAGAGACCCAGTACTTC
CDR3: CASSSRTWYQETQYF

V: TRBV3-1/TRBV3-2
size: -
D: -
J: TRBJ1-1
DNA: TGTGCCAGCAGCCCCCGTAGCAGGGGCACTGAAGCTTTCTTT
CDR3: CASSPRSRGTEAFF

V: TRBV30
size: -
D: -
J: TRBJ1-3
DNA: TGTGCCTGTACATCTGGAAACACCATATATTTT
CDR3: CACTSGNTIYF

V: TRBV5-5
size: -
D: -
J: TRBJ1-2
DNA: TGTGCCAGCAGCCCCGACGGATGGGGGTATGGCTACACCTTC
CDR3: CASSPDGWGYGYTF

V: TRBV28
size: -
D: TRBD1
J: TRBJ1-6
DNA: TGTGCCAGCAGTTTAGGCAGGGGGCCTTCACCCCTCCACTTT
CDR3: CASSLGRGPSPLHF

V: TRBV2
size: -
D: -
J: TRBJ2-3
DNA: TGTGCCAGCAGTTGGGGTCCCACCGGGACAGATACGCAGTATTTT
CDR3: CASSWGPTGTDTQYF

V: TRBV4-2
size: once
D: -
J: TRBJ2-1
DNA: TGTGCCAGCAGCCACAATCGGGACTGGAGGGCGGAGCAGTTCTTC
CDR3: CASSHNRDWRAEQFF

V: TRBV28
size: -
D: -
J: TRBJ2-2
DNA: TGTGCCAGCAGTCGGACGTGGGGCACCGGGGAGCTGTTTTTT
CDR3: CASSRTWGTGELFF

V: TRBV9
size: -
D: -
J: TRBJ1-2
DNA: TGTGCCAGCAGCGTAGATGCTAACTATGGCTACACCTTC
CDR3: CASSVDANYGYTF

V: TRBV14
size: -
D: -
J: TRBJ2-3
DNA: TGTGCCAGCAGCCAAGGTTGGAGAGGGGTAACCCACGATACGCAGTATTTT
CDR3: CASSQGWRGVTHDTQYF

V: TRBV27
size: -
D: -
J: TRBJ2-7
DNA: TGTGCCAGCAGTACCCCATACGAGCAGTACTTC
CDR3: CASSTPYEQYF

V: TRBV7-3
size: once
D: TRBD1
J: TRBJ2-3
DNA: TGTGCCAGCAGCTTGACAGGGGGGGCAGATACGCAGTATTTT
CDR3: CASSLTGGADTQYF

V: TRBV12-5
size: -
D: -
J: TRBJ1-5
DNA: TGTGCCAGTCGGGGGGGCACAGGTCAGCCCCAGCATTTT
CDR3: CASRGGTGQPQHF

V: TRBV6-5
size: -
D: -
J: TRBJ1-5
DNA: TGTGCCAGCAGGGAGACAAGCAATCAGCCCCAGCATTTT
CDR3: CASRETSNQPQHF

V: TRBV9
size: -
D: TRBD2
J: TRBJ2-3
DNA: TGTGCCAGCAGCGGATATAGCGGGAGAGGTACAGATACGCAGTATTTT
CDR3: CASSGYSGRGTDTQYF

V: TRBV11-2
size: -
D: -
J: TRBJ2-7
DNA: TGTGCCAGCAGCTTAGGAGGCCGGGACTCTAACCCCTACGAGCAGTACTTC
CDR3: CASSLGGRDSNPYEQYF

V: TRBV6-5
size: few
D: -
J: TRBJ1-6
DNA: TGTGCCAGCAGTTACGGGGGCGCCTATAATTCACCCCTCCACTTT
CDR3: CASSYGGAYNSPLHF

V: TRBV5-4
size: -
D: -
J: TRBJ2-2
DNA: TGTGCCAGCAGCTTGCGGCGGGAAGGCGGGGAGCTGTTTTTT
CDR3: CASSLRREGGELFF

V: TRBV19
size: -
D: TRBD1
J: TRBJ1-5
DNA: TGTGCCAGTAGTCCTTGGGAAGGACAGGGTGGCAATCAGCCCCAGCATTTT
CDR3: CASSPWEGQGGNQPQHF

V: TRBV30
size: -
D: TRBD2
J: TRBJ2-1
DNA: TGTGCCTGGAGTTCCCCCTTTTATGGCGGGAGGTCCTACAATGAGCAGTTCTTC
CDR3: CAWSSPFYGGRSYNEQFF

V: TRBV4-1
size: -
D: TRBD2
J: TRBJ2-4
DNA: TGCGCCAGCAGCCATCAACGGCCTAGCGGGACTTTCAAAAACATTCAGTACTTC
CDR3: CASSHQRPSGTFKNIQYF